The sequence of this TCR beta chain was determined in a study of T-cell reconstitution after alpha-beta-depleted transplantation in children. There are many counts of this clonotype. The CDR3 has 15 amino acids. V lost 1 base and J lost 2; bases outside the gene matches: 3. Per the germline V gene, CDR1 is SGHAT and CDR2 is FQNNGV. Preparation of the TCRbeta library was carried out with unique molecular identifiers. In TCRdb, the PCR reads were re-called with MiXCR into one record per CDR3 protein. The sample consists of roughly 250,000 distinct CDR3 sequences, around 7.5% of them appearing once. The clonotype originates from a male patient younger than 18 who had a stem cell transplant for acute lymphoblastic leukemia, so the T cells may come from the graft donor. The sequenced sample was PBMCs, mostly from graft donor cells, obtained 180 days after TCRalphabeta/CD19-depleted stem cell transplant. V gene TRBV11-2 combines with J gene TRBJ2-7; 9 positions match TRBD1. CDR3 residues: CASSLATGGPYEQYF. For the CDR3, the DNA is TGTGCCAGCAGCTTAGCGACAGGGGGGCCCTACGAGCAGTACTTC.